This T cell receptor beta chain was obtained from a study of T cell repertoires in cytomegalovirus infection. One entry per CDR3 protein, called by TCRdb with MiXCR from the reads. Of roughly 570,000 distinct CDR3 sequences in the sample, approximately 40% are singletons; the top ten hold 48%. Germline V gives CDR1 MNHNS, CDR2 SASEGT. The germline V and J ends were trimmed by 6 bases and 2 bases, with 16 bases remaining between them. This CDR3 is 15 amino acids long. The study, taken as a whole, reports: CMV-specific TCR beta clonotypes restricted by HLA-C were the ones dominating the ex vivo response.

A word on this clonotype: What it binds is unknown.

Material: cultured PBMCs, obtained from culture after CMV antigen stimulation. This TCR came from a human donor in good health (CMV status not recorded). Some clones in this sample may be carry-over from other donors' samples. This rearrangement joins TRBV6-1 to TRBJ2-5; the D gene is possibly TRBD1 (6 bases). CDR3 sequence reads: CASSATQGVQETQYF. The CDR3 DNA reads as TGTGCCAGCAGCGCAACACAGGGCGTGCAAGAGACCCAGTACTTC.